The 2 T cell receptor beta chains presented below share a single source sample, sequenced in a study of blood T cell repertoires in COVID-19. Only in-frame clones appear in the TCRdb table, and some are missing; sequencing was by immunoSEQ multiplex PCR. The sample carries 130,000 to 150,000 clones, about 86% recorded once. Sequenced: peripheral blood. These receptor sequences come from a middle-aged woman with acute or convalescent COVID-19.

J is TRBJ1-2 and V is TRBV30; 7 bases align to TRBD1. CDR3 size: 13 residues. With V trimmed by 7 bases and J by 4 bases, 9 bases remained unmatched. Germline V gene data show CDR1 as GTSNPN and CDR2 as SVGIG (reference sequence). CDR3 bases: TGTGCCTTCACCGGGACAGAGCTCTATGGCTACACCTTC. Amino acid sequence: CAFTGTELYGYTF.

The genes are TRBV29-1 and TRBJ1-6; 7 bases are a match to TRBD1. The V and J ends lost 6 bases and 7 bases, in that order; junction bases with no gene match: 9. This CDR3 has 14 amino acids. The germline V gene has CDR1 SQVTM and CDR2 ANQGSEA. The CDR3 DNA sequence: TGCAGCGTACGGGACAGCCCTTCGAATTCACCCCTCCACTTT. It yields the protein CSVRDSPSNSPLHF. The whole variable domain, remainder taken from reference TRBV29-1 and TRBJ1-6, is SAVISQKPSRDICQRGTSLTIQCQVDSQVTMMFWYRQQPGQSLTLIATANQGSEATYESGFVIDKFPISRPNLTFSTLTVSNMSPEDSSIYLCSVRDSPSNSPLHFGNGTRLTVT.